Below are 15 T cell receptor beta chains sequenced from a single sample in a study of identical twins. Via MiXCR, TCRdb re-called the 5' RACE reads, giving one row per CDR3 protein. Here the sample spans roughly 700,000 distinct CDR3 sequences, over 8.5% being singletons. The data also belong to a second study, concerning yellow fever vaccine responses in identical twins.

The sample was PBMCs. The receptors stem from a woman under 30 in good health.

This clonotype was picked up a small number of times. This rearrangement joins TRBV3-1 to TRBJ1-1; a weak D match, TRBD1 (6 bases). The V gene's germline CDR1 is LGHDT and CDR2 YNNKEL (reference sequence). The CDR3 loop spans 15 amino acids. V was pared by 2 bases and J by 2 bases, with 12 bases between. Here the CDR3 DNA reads TGTGCCAGCAGCCAATACAGGGTGGGAAACACTGAAGCTTTCTTT. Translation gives CASSQYRVGNTEAFF.

The CDR3, as DNA: TGTGCCAGCAGTTTATTCCGGAGGTACCAAGAGACCCAGTACTTC. Translation: CASSLFRRYQETQYF. V gene TRBV28 combines with J gene TRBJ2-5, with D possibly being TRBD2 (5 bases). The CDR3 loop spans 15 amino acids. With 1 base removed from V and 0 bases from J, the gap between germline ends came to 9 bases. CDR1 and CDR2 (germline): MDHEN, SYDVKM. Using reference TRBV28 and TRBJ2-5 for the parts outside the CDR3, the full variable domain is DVKVTQSSRYLVKRTGEKVFLECVQDMDHENMFWYRQDPGLGLRLIYFSYDVKMKEKGDIPEGYSVSREKKERFSLILESASTNQTSMYLCASSLFRRYQETQYFGPGTRLLVL.

The CDR3 protein is CSAMVSGVVGGELFF. The CDR3 DNA follows: TGCAGTGCTATGGTTAGCGGGGTTGTTGGCGGGGAGCTGTTTTTT. The V and J genes are TRBV20-1 and TRBJ2-2, with TRBD2 identical over 8 bases. Germline trimming cut 4 bases from V and 7 bases from J; bases unmatched to any gene: 11. Looked up from germline, CDR1 is DFQATT and CDR2 is SNEGSKA (reference sequence). This CDR3 is 15 amino acids long.

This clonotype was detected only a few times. Written as DNA, the CDR3 is TGCAGTGCTAGAGTCACCCAACAGGGGGCCGGACCTGGGACCCAGTACTTC. It translates to CSARVTQQGAGPGTQYF. The chain combines TRBV20-1 with TRBJ2-5; TRBD1 aligns across 9 bases. Germline V gives CDR1 DFQATT, CDR2 SNEGSKA (reference sequence). Unmatched junction bases numbered 16, after V lost 1 base and J lost 7 bases. The CDR3 covers 17 residues.

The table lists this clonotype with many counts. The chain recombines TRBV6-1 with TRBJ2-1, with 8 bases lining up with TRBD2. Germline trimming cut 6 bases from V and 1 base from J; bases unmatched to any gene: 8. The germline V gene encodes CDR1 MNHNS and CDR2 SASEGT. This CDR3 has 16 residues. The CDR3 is CASRHTAGGSYNEQFF. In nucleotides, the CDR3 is TGTGCCAGCAGGCACACCGCGGGGGGTTCCTACAATGAGCAGTTCTTC.

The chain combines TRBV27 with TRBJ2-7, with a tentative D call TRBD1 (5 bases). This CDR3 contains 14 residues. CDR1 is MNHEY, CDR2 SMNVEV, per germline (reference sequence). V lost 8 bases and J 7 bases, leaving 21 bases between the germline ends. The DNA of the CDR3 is TGTGCCAGCTCTCAACTCGGCAGGGTAGGAGAGCAGTACTTC. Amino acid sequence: CASSQLGRVGEQYF.

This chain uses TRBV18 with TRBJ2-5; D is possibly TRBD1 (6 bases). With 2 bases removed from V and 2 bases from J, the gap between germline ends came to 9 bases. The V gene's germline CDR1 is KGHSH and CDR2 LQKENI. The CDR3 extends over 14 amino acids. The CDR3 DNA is TGTGCCAGCTCACCAAAACAGGGACAAGAGACCCAGTACTTC. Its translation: CASSPKQGQETQYF.

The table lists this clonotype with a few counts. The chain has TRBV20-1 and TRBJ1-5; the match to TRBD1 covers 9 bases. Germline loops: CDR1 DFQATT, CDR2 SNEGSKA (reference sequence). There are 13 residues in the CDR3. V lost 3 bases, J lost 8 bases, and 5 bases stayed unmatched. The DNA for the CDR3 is TGCAGTGCTAGCCCGGGACAGGGCAAGCCCCAGCATTTT. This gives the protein CSASPGQGKPQHF.

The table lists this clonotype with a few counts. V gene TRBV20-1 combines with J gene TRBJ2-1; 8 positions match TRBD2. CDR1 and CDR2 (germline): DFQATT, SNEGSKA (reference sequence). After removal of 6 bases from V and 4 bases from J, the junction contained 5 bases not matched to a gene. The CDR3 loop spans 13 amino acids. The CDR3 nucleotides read TGCAGTGCCATCCGGGGGGGTTACAATGAGCAGTTCTTC. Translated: CSAIRGGYNEQFF.

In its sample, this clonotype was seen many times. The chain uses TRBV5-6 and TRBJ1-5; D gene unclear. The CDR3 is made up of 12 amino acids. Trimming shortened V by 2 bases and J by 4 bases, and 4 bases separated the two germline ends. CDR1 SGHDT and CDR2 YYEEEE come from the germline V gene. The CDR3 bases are TGTGCCAGCAGCTTTAGGAATCAGCCCCAGCATTTT. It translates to CASSFRNQPQHF.

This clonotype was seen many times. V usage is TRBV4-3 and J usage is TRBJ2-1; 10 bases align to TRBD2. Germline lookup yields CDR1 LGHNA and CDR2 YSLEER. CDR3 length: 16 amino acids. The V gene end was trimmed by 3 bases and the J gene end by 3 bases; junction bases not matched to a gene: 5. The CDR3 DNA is TGCGCCAGCAGCCAGGCCCTAGCGGGAGACTACAATGAGCAGTTCTTC. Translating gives CASSQALAGDYNEQFF.

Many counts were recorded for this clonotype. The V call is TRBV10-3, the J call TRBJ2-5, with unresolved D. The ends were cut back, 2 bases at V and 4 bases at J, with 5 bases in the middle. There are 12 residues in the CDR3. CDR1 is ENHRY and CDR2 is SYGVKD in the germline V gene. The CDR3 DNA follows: TGTGCCATCAGTGAGGATGGAGAGACCCAGTACTTC. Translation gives CAISEDGETQYF.

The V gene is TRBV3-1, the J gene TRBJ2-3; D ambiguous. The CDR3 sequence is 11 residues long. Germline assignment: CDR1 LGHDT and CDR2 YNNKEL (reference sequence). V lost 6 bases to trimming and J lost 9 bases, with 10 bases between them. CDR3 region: CASSQRVTQYF. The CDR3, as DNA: TGTGCCAGCAGTCAGCGCGTCACGCAGTATTTT.

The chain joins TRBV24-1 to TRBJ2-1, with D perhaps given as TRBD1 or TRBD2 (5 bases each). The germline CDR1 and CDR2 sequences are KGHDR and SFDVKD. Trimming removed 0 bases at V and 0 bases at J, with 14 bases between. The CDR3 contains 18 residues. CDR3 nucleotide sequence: TGTGCCACCAGTGATTTGCGGGGACGGCTAAGCTCCTACAATGAGCAGTTCTTC. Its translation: CATSDLRGRLSSYNEQFF.

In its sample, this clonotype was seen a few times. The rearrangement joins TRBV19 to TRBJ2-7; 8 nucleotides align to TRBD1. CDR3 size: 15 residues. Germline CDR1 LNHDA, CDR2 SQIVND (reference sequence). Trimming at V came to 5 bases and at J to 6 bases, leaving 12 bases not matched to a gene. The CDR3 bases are TGTGCCAGTAGTCCCCGGATGACAGGGGCGGGCGAGCAGTACTTC. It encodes CASSPRMTGAGEQYF.